One and the same sample provided the 6 T cell receptor beta chains below, sequenced in a study of identifying expanded T cells in peripheral blood (dated by TCRdb to the late 2010s). Receptor amplification or capture employed the immunoSEQ multiplex PCR assay. TCRdb took this table from immuneACCESS and kept in-frame rearrangements with V and J called. Such tables lack part of the clones; where checked against another copy, unresolved V genes explain under half of the gap, and the rest is unexplained. Here the sample has approximately 85,000 clones; about four fifths occur a single time. The ten largest clones capture roughly 18% of the sample. What was sequenced was blood. The receptors were gathered from a person aged 18 to 70 in good health.

The rearrangement uses TRBV6-6 and TRBJ1-2, with D unresolved. The ends were cut back, 8 bases at V and 2 bases at J, with 15 bases in the middle. This CDR3 region has 14 residues. From germline, CDR1 is MNHNY and CDR2 SVGAGI (reference sequence). CDR3 in amino acids: CASVPRQVNYGYTF. The CDR3 bases are TGTGCCAGCGTCCCGAGGCAAGTCAACTATGGCTACACCTTC.

The chain has TRBV9 and TRBJ2-7; D call uncertain. Trimming took off 0 bases at V and 4 bases at J, with 14 bases between the two ends. The germline gives CDR1 SGDLS, CDR2 YYNGEE. The CDR3 totals 15 residues. The CDR3 loop is CASSVGPSVLYEQYF. In nucleotides, the CDR3 is TGTGCCAGCAGCGTAGGTCCCTCCGTACTTTACGAGCAGTACTTC.

The chain combines TRBV28 with TRBJ2-7, with 7 bases that match TRBD1. The CDR3 is 11 amino acids. The V gene's germline CDR1 is MDHEN and CDR2 SYDVKM. The V segment lost 6 bases and the J segment 4 bases; nucleotides outside the gene matches: 0. The CDR3 sequence: CASRQGYEQYF. The CDR3 DNA reads as TGTGCCAGCAGACAGGGGTACGAGCAGTACTTC.

In this sample, this clone turned up a few times. The chain uses TRBV2 and TRBJ2-5; D gene ambiguous. The CDR3 has 11 amino acids. Trimming left V 4 bases short and J 2 bases short, with 2 bases between. The V gene's germline CDR1 is SNHLY and CDR2 FYNNEI. The CDR3 spells CASSGQETQYF. For the CDR3, the DNA is TGTGCCAGCAGTGGGCAAGAGACCCAGTACTTC.

This clone was picked up a small number of times. The chain links TRBV28 to TRBJ1-5; D might be TRBD1 (6 bases). The germline V gene has CDR1 MDHEN and CDR2 SYDVKM. This CDR3 has 18 residues. V lost 1 base to trimming and J lost 5 bases, with 21 bases between them. This CDR3 is CASSLFQARGRGDQPQHF. DNA for the CDR3: TGTGCCAGCAGTTTATTCCAGGCGAGGGGCAGGGGAGATCAGCCCCAGCATTTT.

The CDR3 DNA reads as TGTGCCAGCAGCTTTGTGAGACTAGGCACAGATACGCAGTATTTT. It translates to CASSFVRLGTDTQYF. The chain employs TRBV11-3 and TRBJ2-3; maybe TRBD2 (6 bases). Germline loops: CDR1 SGHNT, CDR2 YENEEA. V gave up 3 bases and J gave up 1 base, with 11 bases separating them. The CDR3 totals 15 residues.